Below, 14 T cell receptor beta chains from the same sample are listed, as sequenced in a study of graft-versus-host responses after intestinal transplantation listed by TCRdb under 2021. The library was produced with the immunoSEQ multiplex PCR assay. TCRdb provides this immuneACCESS table in a form limited to in-frame rearrangements. Some clones are lacking; in checked studies, under half of them reflect an unresolved V gene, and why the rest are absent is not known. The sample contains tens of thousands of clones, approximately 88% of them found a single time. The ten biggest clones cover around 2.5% of the sample. These receptors have no known antigen. The time point label, as the study defines it: cells obtained before transplantation from donor or recipient. The sample was unstimulated CD8+ T cells sorted from spleen or lymph node cells, taken before intestinal transplant. The receptor source for this set is a human donor who received an intestinal transplant.

The chain combines TRBV7-3 with TRBJ2-2, with D unclear. This CDR3 region has 15 residues. Per the germline V gene, CDR1 is SGHTA and CDR2 is FQGTGA. Trimming removed 5 bases from V and 1 base from J, with 11 bases in between. DNA of the CDR3: TGTGCCAGCAGCCCTAATGGGCAGAACACCGGGGAGCTGTTTTTT. Translation gives CASSPNGQNTGELFF. The full variable domain, its missing parts supplied by reference TRBV7-3 and TRBJ2-2, is GAGVSQTPSNKVTEKGKYVELRCDPISGHTALYWYRQSLGQGPEFLIYFQGTGAADDSGLPNDRFFAVRPEGSVSTLKIQRTERGDSAVYLCASSPNGQNTGELFFGEGSRLTVL.

This chain joins TRBV5-1 and TRBJ1-1; TRBD1 might be the D (5 bases). V was pared by 4 bases and J by 1 base, with 11 bases between. Per germline, CDR1 SGHRS and CDR2 YFSETQ. The CDR3 length is 14 residues. The CDR3 sequence: CASSPVGANTEAFF. CDR3 bases: TGCGCCAGCAGCCCGGTAGGGGCGAACACTGAAGCTTTCTTT.

This clone was counted once. CDR3 amino acids: CASSLREWETQYF. The CDR3 nucleotides read TGTGCCAGCAGTTTACGGGAATGGGAGACCCAGTACTTC. This chain connects TRBV27 to TRBJ2-5, with a tentative D call TRBD2 (5 bases). The CDR3 contains 13 residues. Germline CDR1 is MNHEY and CDR2 is SMNVEV (reference sequence). V lost 2 bases and J lost 5, with 9 bases in between.

The V and J genes are TRBV9 and TRBJ1-3; 9 nucleotides align to TRBD1. CDR3 length equals 16 residues. V dropped 0 bases and J dropped 2; count of bases not matched to a gene: 3. Per the germline V gene, CDR1 is SGDLS and CDR2 is YYNGEE. CDR3 in DNA: TGTGCCAGCAGCGTAGGACAGGGGGTAACTGGAAACACCATATATTTT. This sequence encodes CASSVGQGVTGNTIYF. Full variable domain (rest looked up from reference TRBV9 and TRBJ1-3): DSGVTQTPKHLITATGQRVTLRCSPRSGDLSVYWYQQSLDQGLQFLIQYYNGEERAKGNILERFSAQQFPDLHSELNLSSLELGDSALYFCASSVGQGVTGNTIYFGEGSWLTVV.

The rearrangement uses TRBV7-9 and TRBJ2-7, with D unresolved. Germline lookup yields CDR1 SEHNR and CDR2 FQNEAQ (reference sequence). The CDR3 is 14 amino acids. The ends were cut back, 5 bases at V and 2 bases at J, with 13 bases in the middle. This CDR3 is CASSPLTATYEQYF. CDR3 nucleotides: TGTGCCAGCAGCCCCCTGACTGCTACCTACGAGCAGTACTTC.

The chain links TRBV27 to TRBJ2-1; TRBD2 agrees at 16 bases. This CDR3 is 17 amino acids long. Germline CDR1 is MNHEY and CDR2 is SMNVEV (reference sequence). J gave up 6 bases and V 6 bases, and 8 bases lay outside the gene matches. CDR3 residues: CASRLGGLAGGSNEQFF. CDR3 nucleotide sequence: TGTGCCAGCAGACTGGGGGGACTAGCGGGAGGGTCCAATGAGCAGTTCTTC.

The gene calls are TRBV18 and TRBJ2-3, with 9 nucleotides matching TRBD1. The CDR3 length is 13 residues. V lost 10 bases, J lost 8 bases, and 10 bases stayed unmatched. In germline, CDR1 is KGHSH, CDR2 LQKENI. In DNA, the CDR3 is TGTGCCACCGTAGGCCACAGGGGGCTTACGCAGTATTTT. Protein sequence: CATVGHRGLTQYF.

This clone was detected once. The V gene is TRBV11-2, the J gene TRBJ2-7; D is unresolved. Germline CDR1 is SGHAT and CDR2 is FQNNGV. There are 14 residues in the CDR3. V was shortened by 5 bases and J by 3 bases, with 14 bases between the two germline ends. CDR3: CASSGPPAIYEQYF. The CDR3 nucleotides are TGTGCCAGCAGCGGGCCCCCCGCAATCTACGAGCAGTACTTC.

This clone occurred once. The V call is TRBV7-6, the J call TRBJ1-1; TRBD1 matches 10 bases. The V segment lost 0 bases and the J segment 5 bases; nucleotides outside the gene matches: 3. In germline, CDR1 is SGHVS, CDR2 FNYEAQ. CDR3 length equals 15 residues. CDR3 protein: CASSLAGGQGTEAFF. The CDR3 nucleotides read TGTGCCAGCAGCTTAGCGGGGGGACAGGGGACTGAAGCTTTCTTT.

V and J are TRBV4-1 and TRBJ1-4, with 7 nucleotides matching TRBD1. Per the germline V gene, CDR1 is MGHRA and CDR2 is YSYEKL. The CDR3 loop spans 15 amino acids. Unmatched junction bases numbered 5, after V lost 2 bases and J lost 5 bases. Here the CDR3 DNA reads TGCGCCAGCAGCCAACTCCGCAGGGGGAATGAAAAACTGTTTTTT. Translation: CASSQLRRGNEKLFF.

CDR3 coding DNA: TGTGCCAGCGGCCAGGGCTCCTCTGGAAACACCATATATTTT. It yields the protein CASGQGSSGNTIYF. This chain joins TRBV2 and TRBJ1-3; D might be TRBD1 (5 bases). V was clipped by 8 bases and J by 0 bases, with 11 bases between them. CDR3 length equals 14 residues. Germline-derived CDR1 and CDR2 are SNHLY and FYNNEI.

This CDR3 reads CASSVEATGGETQYF. DNA for the CDR3: TGTGCCAGCAGCGTAGAGGCAACTGGGGGCGAGACCCAGTACTTC. The genes are TRBV9 and TRBJ2-5, with a possible D match to TRBD1 (6 bases). Germline CDR1 reads SGDLS; CDR2 reads YYNGEE. V was pared by 0 bases and J by 5 bases, with 14 bases between. CDR3 length equals 15 residues.

V gene TRBV19 combines with J gene TRBJ2-1, with D perhaps matching TRBD2 (5 bases). The CDR3 runs to 13 residues. The V and J ends lost 0 bases and 10 bases respectively, with 10 bases between them. Germline loops: CDR1 LNHDA, CDR2 SQIVND (reference sequence). CDR3 residues: CASSIDQWREQFF. The CDR3 DNA sequence: TGTGCCAGTAGTATAGATCAATGGAGGGAGCAGTTCTTC.

This clone was seen just once. CDR3 residues: CASSGGAGELFF. The CDR3 DNA reads TGCGCCAGCAGCGGGGGGGCCGGGGAGCTGTTTTTT. J is TRBJ2-2 and V is TRBV4-1; 7 nucleotides agree with TRBD2. CDR3 size: 12 residues. Germline V gene data show CDR1 as MGHRA and CDR2 as YSYEKL. Trimming at V came to 5 bases and at J to 6 bases, leaving 0 bases not matched to a gene.